This record looks at one T cell receptor beta chain sequence and its context. The CDR3 totals 11 residues. Between the trimmed V and J ends, which lost 2 bases and 8 bases, there was a span of 9 bases. Germline lookup yields CDR1 SQVTM and CDR2 ANQGSEA. These data originate in a study of blood T cell repertoires in COVID-19. Study information: From T cells, B-cell-depleted T cells, or PBMCs came the material, which was cDNA or gDNA.

The authors' processing: Estimation of nucleated cell counts was performed using reference gene primer amplification. TCRdb keeps only in-frame clones here, not all; method: immunoSEQ multiplex PCR. The V and J calls and the clone size are those of that table, but D and trimming were determined from the DNA. The sample contains some 240,000 clones, about 90% of which appear only once. Sequencing input: peripheral blood. The chain has TRBV29-1 and TRBJ1-2; maybe TRBD1 (6 bases). The clonotype was recovered from a man aged 60-69 years with COVID-19, enrolled during active disease. CDR3 in amino acids: CSVESGGGYTF. In DNA form, the CDR3 reads TGCAGCGTTGAAAGCGGGGGCGGCTACACCTTC.